A single sample gave rise to the 31 T cell receptor beta chains below, sequenced in a study of cytomegalovirus exposure and HLA in healthy donors. The PCR contained 60 Vbeta and 13 Jbeta primers. TCRdb keeps only in-frame clones here, not all; method: immunoSEQ multiplex PCR. The sample includes fewer than 250,000 clones, approximately 78% seen only once; the top ten take around an eighth. What was sequenced was PBMCs. All receptors come from a woman aged 25-40 years in good health and CMV-seropositive.

This sequence joins TRBV7-2 and TRBJ1-6, with D possibly matching TRBD1 (5 bases). Trimming cost V 4 bases and J 8 bases, with 15 bases left between them. CDR1 and CDR2 (germline): SGHTA, FQGNSA. The CDR3 runs to 15 residues. The CDR3 DNA reads TGTGCCAGCAGCTCAAAGACAGCATCCTATTCACCCCTCCACTTT. Its protein product is CASSSKTASYSPLHF. Complete variable domain (other parts from reference TRBV7-2 and TRBJ1-6): GAGVSQSPSNKVTEKGKDVELRCDPISGHTALYWYRQSLGQGLEFLIYFQGNSAPDKSGLPSDRFSAERTGGSVSTLTIQRTQQEDSAVYLCASSSKTASYSPLHFGNGTRLTVT.

The chain couples TRBV7-3 to TRBJ2-5; TRBD1 matches at 10 bases. CDR3 length equals 14 residues. Trimming removed 5 bases from V and 4 bases from J; junction bases left unmatched: 4. Per germline, CDR1 SGHTA and CDR2 FQGTGA. The chain's CDR3 is CASSPTGGGETQYF. In DNA form, the CDR3 reads TGTGCCAGCAGCCCGACAGGGGGCGGAGAGACCCAGTACTTC.

The rearrangement links TRBV5-8 to TRBJ2-1; the D gene is possibly TRBD2 (7 bases). This CDR3 region has 15 residues. Germline assignment: CDR1 SGHTS and CDR2 YDEGEE. Trimming removed 4 bases from V and 6 bases from J, with 17 bases in between. The DNA of the CDR3 is TGTGCCAGCAGCCCCGAGGGGGGGGGCCTCAATGAGCAGTTCTTC. This gives the protein CASSPEGGGLNEQFF.

The genes are TRBV6-4 and TRBJ1-5; D perhaps matches TRBD1 (6 bases). Trimming left V 6 bases short and J 2 bases short, with 14 bases between. The CDR3 loop spans 15 amino acids. The germline CDR1 and CDR2 sequences are MRHNA and SNTAGT. The CDR3 DNA is TGTGCCAGCAGACACCAGGGGTTAGGCAATCAGCCCCAGCATTTT. This encodes CASRHQGLGNQPQHF.

This clone was detected a few times. The chain has TRBV28 and TRBJ1-6, with a possible D match to TRBD1 (5 bases). The CDR3 consists of 16 residues. CDR1 and CDR2 (germline): MDHEN, SYDVKM. Trimming took off 7 bases at V and 4 bases at J, with 17 bases between the two ends. CDR3 sequence (DNA): TGTGCCAGCAACCCTCAGGAGGGACTTTATAATTCACCCCTCCACTTT. The encoded protein is CASNPQEGLYNSPLHF.

The V and J genes are TRBV19 and TRBJ1-5; the match to TRBD1 covers 7 bases. Germline V CDR1 and CDR2: LNHDA, SQIVND (reference sequence). The CDR3 length is 14 residues. V was pared by 4 bases and J by 6 bases, with 6 bases of the junction left unmatched. This chain's CDR3 is CASSKTGLGQPQHF. DNA for the CDR3: TGTGCCAGTAGTAAGACAGGGCTGGGTCAGCCCCAGCATTTT. Filled out from reference TRBV19 and TRBJ1-5, the complete variable domain reads DGGITQSPKYLFRKEGQNVTLSCEQNLNHDAMYWYRQDPGQGLRLIYYSQIVNDFQKGDIAEGYSVSREKKESFPLTVTSAQKNPTAFYLCASSKTGLGQPQHFGDGTRLSIL.

This clone was counted only a few times. This CDR3 reads CATSIGEGSYEQYF. In nucleotides, the CDR3 is TGTGCCACCAGCATAGGGGAGGGATCCTACGAGCAGTACTTC. The rearrangement links TRBV15 to TRBJ2-7; 7 bases fit TRBD2. The V segment lost 4 bases and the J segment 1 base; nucleotides outside the gene matches: 4. Germline V gives CDR1 LNHNV, CDR2 YYDKDF (reference sequence). This CDR3 spans 14 amino acids.

This clone showed up just a few times. J is TRBJ2-5 and V is TRBV9; TRBD1 agrees at 10 bases. The CDR3 extends over 16 amino acids. J lost 5 bases, V lost 4 bases, and 11 bases had no gene match. CDR1 is SGDLS, CDR2 YYNGEE, per germline. CDR3 nucleotide sequence: TGTGCCAGCAGCCTCAATCCGACAGGGGGCTCGGAGACCCAGTACTTC. Translation gives CASSLNPTGGSETQYF.

The V call is TRBV7-8, the J call TRBJ1-4; D uncertain. The CDR3 has 19 amino acids. The V gene's germline CDR1 is SGHVS and CDR2 FQNEAQ. The ends were cut back, 6 bases at V and 0 bases at J, with 23 bases in the middle. The CDR3 reads CASSPRESWTLATNEKLFF. CDR3 DNA: TGTGCCAGCAGTCCGCGGGAATCTTGGACCCTTGCAACTAATGAAAAACTGTTTTTT.

The chain has TRBV6-5 and TRBJ1-2; D is ambiguous. There are 13 residues in the CDR3. V was cut by 6 bases and J by 8 bases, with 16 bases left in between. Germline lookup yields CDR1 MNHEY and CDR2 SVGAGI. This CDR3 is CASRGQVLGGYTF. CDR3 in DNA: TGTGCCAGCAGGGGTCAGGTCTTGGGCGGCTACACCTTC.

The gene calls are TRBV4-3 and TRBJ2-5; D is perhaps TRBD1 (5 bases). Germline V gives CDR1 LGHNA, CDR2 YSLEER. V lost 6 bases and J 5 bases, leaving 7 bases between the germline ends. There are 11 residues in the CDR3. CDR3 loop: CASRKGETQYF. The CDR3 DNA sequence: TGCGCCAGCAGGAAGGGGGAGACCCAGTACTTC.

This chain joins TRBV19 and TRBJ2-3, with 7 bases identical to TRBD2. There are 15 residues in the CDR3. The germline V gene has CDR1 LNHDA and CDR2 SQIVND (reference sequence). The V gene end was trimmed by 6 bases and the J gene end by 0 bases; junction bases not matched to a gene: 6. CDR3 bases: TGTGCCAGTAGGTGGGGTAGCGGGAGCACAGATACGCAGTATTTT. Protein product: CASRWGSGSTDTQYF.

The rearrangement uses TRBV28 and TRBJ1-3; 7 bases map to TRBD1. V was pared by 6 bases and J by 0 bases, with 8 bases of the junction left unmatched. CDR1 is MDHEN, CDR2 SYDVKM, per germline. The CDR3 totals 16 residues. The CDR3 nucleotides read TGTGCCAGCAGCCTTGGACAGGTAGTCTCTGGAAACACCATATATTTT. Amino acids: CASSLGQVVSGNTIYF.

This clone was recorded a few times. This chain joins TRBV5-1 and TRBJ1-6, with 11 bases fitting TRBD1. CDR3 length: 21 amino acids. Per germline, CDR1 SGHRS and CDR2 YFSETQ. With V trimmed by 0 bases and J by 1 base, 12 bases remained unmatched. The CDR3 region has the DNA TGCGCCAGCAGCTTGGAACCCAGGACAGGGGGCTTAGGATCCTATAATTCACCCCTCCACTTT. Translated: CASSLEPRTGGLGSYNSPLHF.

The genes are TRBV29-1 and TRBJ2-3; D not resolved. This CDR3 has 11 amino acids. V shed 2 bases and J shed 9 bases, with 9 bases lying between them. The germline CDR1 and CDR2 sequences are SQVTM and ANQGSEA. The chain's CDR3 is CSVEFRETQYF. The DNA for the CDR3 is TGCAGCGTTGAATTTAGAGAGACGCAGTATTTT.

The genes are TRBV6-5 and TRBJ1-4; TRBD1 might be the D (6 bases). The CDR3 runs to 15 residues. CDR1 and CDR2 (germline): MNHEY, SVGAGI. The germline V and J ends were trimmed by 7 bases and 6 bases, with 18 bases remaining between them. The CDR3 DNA is TGTGCCAGCATTCCCCCTGACAGGCGGGATGAAAAACTGTTTTTT. Protein: CASIPPDRRDEKLFF.

The chain joins TRBV13 to TRBJ1-2, with D perhaps matching TRBD1 (6 bases). In germline, CDR1 is PRHDT, CDR2 FYEKMQ (reference sequence). V was clipped by 2 bases and J by 8 bases, with 24 bases between them. The CDR3 sequence is 17 residues long. The CDR3 coding sequence is TGTGCCAGCAGCTTACAAAGTGGGGCAGGGGCGTTTCGGGGCTACACCTTC. Translating gives CASSLQSGAGAFRGYTF.

The rearrangement uses TRBV27 and TRBJ1-2; 7 bases agree with TRBD1. This CDR3 spans 15 amino acids. With 5 bases clipped from V and 4 bases from J, the junction kept 10 bases outside the gene matches. Per the germline V gene, CDR1 is MNHEY and CDR2 is SMNVEV (reference sequence). Here the CDR3 reads CASSPPGQLSYGYTF. In DNA form, the CDR3 reads TGTGCCAGCAGTCCTCCGGGACAGTTGAGCTATGGCTACACCTTC.

V usage is TRBV7-9 and J usage is TRBJ2-7, with 7 positions matching TRBD1. CDR1 is SEHNR, CDR2 FQNEAQ, per germline (reference sequence). The CDR3 covers 15 residues. V lost 4 bases and J lost 1; bases outside the gene matches: 7. CDR3 DNA: TGTGCCAGCAGCTCTAGACAGGGAACTTCCTACGAGCAGTACTTC. Translating gives CASSSRQGTSYEQYF.

The J gene is TRBJ2-2, the V gene TRBV7-2; D perhaps matches TRBD2 (7 bases). CDR3 length equals 15 residues. Per the germline V gene, CDR1 is SGHTA and CDR2 is FQGNSA. Between the trimmed V and J ends, which lost 11 bases and 4 bases, there was a span of 20 bases. The CDR3 DNA is TGTGCCTCAAGGGGGGGGCCAAGGGGCACCGGGGAGCTGTTTTTT. This codes for CASRGGPRGTGELFF.

V gene TRBV15 combines with J gene TRBJ1-1, with a weak D call TRBD1 (5 bases). Between the trimmed V and J ends, which lost 8 bases and 1 base, there was a span of 5 bases. This CDR3 spans 11 amino acids. CDR1 LNHNV and CDR2 YYDKDF come from the germline V gene (reference sequence). The CDR3 here is CATGANTEAFF. CDR3 coding DNA: TGTGCCACCGGGGCGAACACTGAAGCTTTCTTT. Together with reference TRBV15 and TRBJ1-1, the CDR3 gives the full variable domain: DAMVIQNPRYQVTQFGKPVTLSCSQTLNHNVMYWYQQKSSQAPKLLFHYYDKDFNNEADTPDNFQSRRPNTSFCFLDIRSPGLGDTAMYLCATGANTEAFFGQGTRLTVV.

The rearrangement joins TRBV7-9 to TRBJ1-1; possible D gene TRBD1, 6 bases. The CDR3 is 13 residues long. CDR1 and CDR2 (germline): SEHNR, FQNEAQ (reference sequence). V lost 6 bases and J 2 bases, leaving 10 bases between the germline ends. CDR3 in amino acids: CASSRTANTEAFF. The DNA of the CDR3 is TGTGCCAGCAGTCGGACAGCCAACACTGAAGCTTTCTTT. Drawing the rest from reference TRBV7-9 and TRBJ1-1, the complete variable domain is DTGVSQNPRHKITKRGQNVTFRCDPISEHNRLYWYRQTLGQGPEFLTYFQNEAQLEKSRLLSDRFSAERPKGSFSTLEIQRTEQGDSAMYLCASSRTANTEAFFGQGTRLTVV.

The chain couples TRBV7-2 to TRBJ2-2; 10 nucleotides match TRBD1. CDR1 is SGHTA, CDR2 FQGNSA, per germline. The V gene end was trimmed by 3 bases and the J gene end by 7 bases; junction bases not matched to a gene: 5. The CDR3 covers 15 residues. CDR3 sequence (DNA): TGTGCCAGCAGCTTTAGACAGGGGGCGTTCGGGGAGCTGTTTTTT. Protein product: CASSFRQGAFGELFF.

This clone was counted a few times. The chain is built from TRBV18 and TRBJ1-2, with 10 nucleotides matching TRBD1. V was clipped by 3 bases and J by 4 bases; unmatched bases: 8. The CDR3 is 16 amino acids. Germline values: CDR1 KGHSH, CDR2 LQKENI. CDR3 in DNA: TGTGCCAGCTCACCCGCTGACAGGGGGCTTTCCTATGGCTACACCTTC. As protein: CASSPADRGLSYGYTF.

The J gene is TRBJ1-1, the V gene TRBV4-1, with 10 bases identical to TRBD1. Trimming at V came to 1 base and at J to 1 base, leaving 12 bases not matched to a gene. This CDR3 region has 19 residues. Germline V lookup: CDR1 MGHRA, CDR2 YSYEKL. CDR3 protein: CASSQVAGTGDEPNTEAFF. The CDR3 bases are TGCGCCAGCAGCCAAGTAGCGGGGACAGGGGACGAACCGAACACTGAAGCTTTCTTT.

This chain joins TRBV6-6 and TRBJ2-5; D remains unclear. V was trimmed by 2 bases and J by 5 bases, leaving 15 bases between them. The CDR3 covers 15 residues. The germline CDR1 and CDR2 sequences are MNHNY and SVGAGI (reference sequence). The CDR3: CASSYLSAPAETQYF. Here the CDR3 DNA reads TGTGCCAGCAGTTACCTTTCGGCGCCAGCGGAGACCCAGTACTTC.

Concerning this clone: One junction end does not reproduce the germline sequence, and a read error may be involved. The chain links TRBV7-7 to TRBJ2-2; D possibly uses TRBD1 or TRBD2 (5 bases each). The CDR3 is made up of 15 amino acids. In germline, CDR1 is SSHAT, CDR2 FNYEAQ (reference sequence). CDR3 in amino acids: CASSLAPGLTGELFF. CDR3 nucleotides: TGTGCTAGCAGCTTAGCGCCAGGGCTGACCGGGGAGCTGTTTTTT.

The genes are TRBV6-5 and TRBJ1-5, with TRBD1 matching 11 bases. The ends lost 4 bases at V and 3 bases at J; junction bases unmatched: 5. The CDR3 totals 16 residues. Germline V gives CDR1 MNHEY, CDR2 SVGAGI. CDR3 nucleotide sequence: TGTGCCAGCAGTTCCTGGACAGGGGGCCTCAATCAGCCCCAGCATTTT. Encoded protein: CASSSWTGGLNQPQHF.

Of note for this clone: The junction departs from the called germline gene at one end, perhaps through a read error. J is TRBJ2-3 and V is TRBV29-1; TRBD1 is a possible D gene (6 bases). Germline-derived CDR1 and CDR2 are SQVTM and ANQGSEA. CDR3 length: 14 amino acids. This CDR3 reads CGVENRDVADAQYF. CDR3 bases: TGCGGCGTTGAGAACAGGGATGTCGCAGATGCGCAGTATTTT.

This chain links TRBV7-3 with TRBJ2-7; TRBD2 matches at 10 bases. Germline V gene data show CDR1 as SGHTA and CDR2 as FQGTGA. The V gene end was trimmed by 5 bases and the J gene end by 6 bases; junction bases not matched to a gene: 7. The CDR3 runs to 14 residues. CDR3 sequence: CASSPSGGASEQYF. The CDR3 DNA is TGTGCCAGCAGCCCCAGCGGGGGGGCCTCCGAGCAGTACTTC.

V and J are TRBV5-1 and TRBJ1-2; D may be TRBD1 (6 bases). Per germline, CDR1 SGHRS and CDR2 YFSETQ. This CDR3 spans 15 amino acids. V lost 1 base and J 5 bases, leaving 15 bases between the germline ends. CDR3 protein: CASSLRGGSSYGYTF. The CDR3 DNA is TGCGCCAGCAGCTTGAGGGGGGGGAGTTCATATGGCTACACCTTC.